The TCR beta chain described here comes from a study of early T cells in non-severe SARS-CoV-2 infection. Study details: Unsorted whole blood bulk RNA was sequenced, with unpaired chains.

This clonotype came up many times. Its antigen is currently unknown. Regarding the study as a whole: Comparison of clonotypes with VDJdb favored anti-spike CD8 responses while missing private and CD4 specificities.

Unique molecular identifiers were attached to individual cDNA molecules. From the 5' RACE reads, TCRdb called clonotypes with MiXCR, one entry per CDR3 protein. The sample contains 25,000 to 30,000 distinct CDR3 sequences, 4% to 4.5% of which appear only once. The V gene lost 3 bases and the J gene lost 0 bases, with 14 bases spanning the gap. The CDR3 extends over 16 amino acids. Germline CDR1 reads GTSNPN; CDR2 reads SVGIG (reference sequence). The receptor was derived from an adult who was a healthcare worker with PCR-confirmed SARS-CoV-2 infection or an uninfected control (not recorded which). V is TRBV30 and J is TRBJ1-4; D is ambiguous. Material: whole blood. The CDR3 loop reads CAWRAGRNPTNEKLFF. CDR3 DNA: TGTGCCTGGAGAGCGGGAAGGAATCCAACTAATGAAAAACTGTTTTTT.